The clone carrying this T cell receptor (beta chain) was recorded only once. This sample is drawn from a study of blood T cell repertoires in COVID-19. Across the whole study: Material from acute and convalescent COVID-19 was sourced from the United States, Italy and Spain. PBMCs, B-cell-depleted T cells, or T cells were the source of the cDNA or gDNA that made up the material.

TCRdb keeps only in-frame clones here, not all; method: immunoSEQ multiplex PCR. The sample contains roughly 100,000 clones, about three quarters of which appear only once. The CDR3 runs 15 residues. CDR1 is LNHDA and CDR2 is SQIVND in the germline V gene (reference sequence). Trimming pared 3 bases from V and 0 bases from J, leaving 12 bases between. Specimen: peripheral blood. This sequence was found in a man aged 70-80 years with acute or convalescent COVID-19. J is TRBJ2-7 and V is TRBV19; a weak D match, TRBD1 (7 bases). The CDR3 bases are TGTGCCAGTAGTATTAGTCAGGGGGGCTCCTACGAGCAGTACTTC. It yields the protein CASSISQGGSYEQYF. Full variable domain (outside the CDR3, taken from reference TRBV19 and TRBJ2-7): DGGITQSPKYLFRKEGQNVTLSCEQNLNHDAMYWYRQDPGQGLRLIYYSQIVNDFQKGDIAEGYSVSREKKESFPLTVTSAQKNPTAFYLCASSISQGGSYEQYFGPGTRLTVT.